This record looks at one T cell receptor (beta chain) sequence and its context. This sample is part of a study of T cell changes during pregnancy in multiple sclerosis. CDR1 and CDR2 (germline): MNHNS, SASEGT. The V end was cut by 8 bases, the J end by 5 bases, with 16 bases between. The length of the CDR3 is 13 residues. Profiled with immunoSEQ multiplex PCR; TCRdb holds only in-frame clones, not every one. The table lists approximately 84,000 clones, roughly 93% of them singletons. This clonotype was obtained from a female donor with multiple sclerosis, enrolled in a pregnancy study. V gene TRBV6-1 combines with J gene TRBJ2-7; maybe TRBD1 (7 bases). The sample consisted of peripheral blood, taken in the third trimester of pregnancy. DNA of the CDR3: TGTGCCAGCTGGCCGGAGGGGGCTGACGAGCAGTACTTC. Its translation is CASWPEGADEQYF.